This T cell receptor beta chain comes out of a study of metastatic and nonmetastatic thyroid tumors (dated by TCRdb to the early 2020s). For the study in its entirety: Repertoires were compared across peripheral blood and tumor or nodule tissue samples from malignant and benign thyroid patients.

From the cysteine up to the phenylalanine, the CDR3 has a length of 15 residues. Kept here is only the CDR3 DNA, which spans 45 bases and is read in frame from base 1. V gives up 0 bases and J gives up 3 bases, and the segment between their germline ends measures 10 bases. Taken from the germline V gene, the CDR1 and CDR2 loops are SGHTA and FQGTGA. Overall study results and their limits: TCR beta diversity was reported as significantly higher in malignant tumors than in benign nodules, in both blood and tumor samples.

Receptor amplification or capture employed PCR. Sequencing was performed on an Illumina HiSeq 4000. The TCR beta-chain CDR3 region of each patient was profiled by high-throughput sequencing. The authors' analysis ran thus. A classifier to discriminate distant-metastatic papillary thyroid cancer patients was built from CDR3 differences across clinicopathological groups. To measure repertoire diversity the researchers used the Shannon index, while the Morisita-Horn index served to gauge how similar the tumor and blood repertoires were. TCRdb trimmed the raw reads at Q25, called clones with MiXCR and kept productive beta chains. TCRdb, rather than the study authors, made the V and J calls. Counted in this sample were approximately 58,000 clones; 20% to 25% of them appeared once. More than 3.5% of the sample comes from the top ten. No treatment had been received by any patient before thyroid surgery. Using T-cell receptor beta sequencing, the study looked back at clinical samples from patients collected from about 2011 to 2018.

A note on this clone: Its specific antigen is unknown. Base-call qualities are not available, and no considerably larger clone is one nucleotide away.

The rearrangement joined TRBV7-3 to TRBJ2-3, with TRBD1 tentatively as D gene (6 bases match). Sequenced: blood. This clonotype was obtained from a female donor with papillary thyroid cancer or a benign thyroid nodule (not recorded which). Some clones in this sample may be carry-over from other donors' samples. The CDR3 has the sequence CASSLTAGETDTQYF. The DNA is TGTGCCAGCAGCTTAACGGCAGGGGAGACAGATACGCAGTATTTT.